The 2 T cell receptor beta chains given below trace back to one sample, sequenced in a study of CD8+ T cells in alopecia areata. Extraction and reverse transcription of RNA yielded cDNA as the sequencing template. The protocol was immunoSEQ multiplex PCR, while the TCRdb copy is restricted to in-frame clones and leaves out a portion. The table lists approximately 150,000 clones, about 72% of them singletons. The input for sequencing was CD8+ T cells sorted from blood, taken at week 0. These receptors were collected from a human donor with alopecia areata.

This clone was found a few times. The rearrangement uses TRBV4-1 and TRBJ2-2; 9 nucleotides line up with TRBD1. CDR3 length: 15 residues. The V gene end was trimmed by 4 bases and the J gene end by 5 bases; junction bases not matched to a gene: 5. CDR1 is MGHRA, CDR2 YSYEKL, per germline. CDR3 DNA sequence: TGCGCCAGCAGCCCGGGACAGGGAGGAACCGGGGAGCTGTTTTTT. This gives the protein CASSPGQGGTGELFF.

V usage is TRBV9 and J usage is TRBJ2-1; no reliable D call. The CDR3 is 14 amino acids. The germline V gene has CDR1 SGDLS and CDR2 YYNGEE. V was pared by 0 bases and J by 5 bases, with 9 bases between. For the CDR3, the DNA is TGTGCCAGCAGCGTAGTGTCCACCGACAATGAGCAGTTCTTC. It translates to CASSVVSTDNEQFF.